This T cell receptor beta chain was documented in a study of CD4 T cells in relation to SARS-CoV-2 and coronaviruses. Across the whole study: Median patient age was approximately 38 years, spanning 21 to 72 years. Shared crossreactive spike epitopes were mapped to their HLA restriction.

Naive and memory CD4+ T cells came from enriched cryopreserved PBMCs. Deep TCR-beta sequencing used DNA from uncultured naive and memory CD4+ T cells. The repertoire was sequenced with immunoSEQ multiplex PCR; TCRdb's copy has only in-frame clones and lacks some. The sample includes approximately 50,000 clones, roughly 94% of them seen just once. The CDR3 covers 15 residues. Germline assignment: CDR1 MDHEN and CDR2 SYDVKM. V shed 0 bases and J 6 bases; nucleotides not matched to a gene: 7. This sequence originates from an adult with COVID-19. The chain employs TRBV28 and TRBJ1-1; 7 nucleotides line up with TRBD1. Sequenced: naive CD4+ T cells from PBMCs. Subset noted: naive CD4+ T cells isolated by negative enrichment. CDR3 nucleotides: TGTGCCAGCAGTTTATGGACAGGGAAGCCCGCTGAAGCTTTCTTT. Translated, it gives CASSLWTGKPAEAFF.